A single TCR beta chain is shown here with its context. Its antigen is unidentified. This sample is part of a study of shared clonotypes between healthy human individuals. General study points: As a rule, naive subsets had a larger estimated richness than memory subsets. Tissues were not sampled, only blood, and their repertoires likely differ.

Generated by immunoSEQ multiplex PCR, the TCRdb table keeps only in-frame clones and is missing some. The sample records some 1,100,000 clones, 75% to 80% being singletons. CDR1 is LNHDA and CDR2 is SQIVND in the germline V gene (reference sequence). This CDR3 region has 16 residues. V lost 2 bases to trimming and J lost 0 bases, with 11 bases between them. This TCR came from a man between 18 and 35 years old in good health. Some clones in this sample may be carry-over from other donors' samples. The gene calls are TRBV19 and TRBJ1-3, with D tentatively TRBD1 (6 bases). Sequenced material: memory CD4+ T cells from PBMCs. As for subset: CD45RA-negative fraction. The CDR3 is CASSISPTGSGNTIYF. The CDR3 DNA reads TGTGCCAGTAGTATATCCCCGACAGGCTCTGGAAACACCATATATTTT.